These 17 T cell receptor beta chains were sequenced from one sample in a study of OX40 agonist ivuxolimab in advanced cancers. The method was the immunoSEQ multiplex PCR assay. Sourced from immuneACCESS, this table was stored by TCRdb with only in-frame sequences that have V and J called. A share of the clones is absent; for the studies checked, an unresolved V gene accounts for under half, and the remainder has no known explanation. The sample table contains roughly 15,000 clones; only one count was recorded for approximately 93% of them. The ten largest account for about 20% of the sample. The specimen comprised CD4+ or CD8+ T cells sorted from blood, sampled in a trial of the OX40 agonist ivuxolimab. These receptors were taken from an adult with an advanced solid tumor such as melanoma, head and neck, liver or kidney cancer.

This clone appeared a few times. The chain carries TRBV10-3 and TRBJ2-1, with D possibly TRBD2 on 5 matching bases. The V gene lost 6 bases and the J gene lost 5 bases, with 20 bases spanning the gap. Germline lookup yields CDR1 ENHRY and CDR2 SYGVKD. The length of the CDR3 is 16 residues. CDR3 residues: CAIRTGDSSGHNEQFF. In DNA form, the CDR3 reads TGTGCCATCAGGACCGGGGATTCTAGTGGTCACAATGAGCAGTTCTTC.

The gene calls are TRBV30 and TRBJ2-3; D is unclear. Germline V gene lookup returns CDR1 GTSNPN and CDR2 SVGIG (reference sequence). This CDR3 spans 14 amino acids. V was cut by 0 bases and J by 2 bases, with 9 bases left in between. CDR3: CAWSVGQVTDTQYF. The DNA for the CDR3 is TGTGCCTGGAGTGTAGGCCAGGTCACAGATACGCAGTATTTT.

V and J are TRBV15 and TRBJ2-3; the D is unclear. V was trimmed by 1 base and J by 2 bases, leaving 22 bases between them. The CDR3 is 19 residues long. Per the germline V gene, CDR1 is LNHNV and CDR2 is YYDKDF (reference sequence). The CDR3 sequence is CATSRVYGASTADTDTQYF. The CDR3 DNA reads as TGTGCCACCAGCAGAGTTTACGGTGCGTCGACCGCAGACACAGATACGCAGTATTTT.

V and J are TRBV30 and TRBJ1-5, with TRBD1 matching over 9 bases. CDR1 and CDR2 (germline): GTSNPN, SVGIG (reference sequence). The junction had 6 bases not matched to a gene; V was cut back by 5 bases and J by 4 bases. The CDR3 totals 14 residues. CDR3: CAWGSGTGNQPQHF. The CDR3, as DNA: TGTGCCTGGGGTTCCGGGACAGGGAATCAGCCCCAGCATTTT.

The chain combines TRBV27 with TRBJ2-5; 9 bases fit TRBD2. The CDR3 sequence is 17 residues long. J lost 1 base, V lost 4 bases, and 10 bases had no gene match. Germline CDR1 is MNHEY and CDR2 is SMNVEV (reference sequence). The CDR3 sequence: CASSSSSGVPFQETQYF. CDR3 DNA sequence: TGTGCCAGCAGTTCCTCTAGCGGGGTACCATTCCAAGAGACCCAGTACTTC.

The V gene is TRBV27, the J gene TRBJ2-1, with D perhaps TRBD2 (5 bases). The CDR3 has 14 amino acids. V gave up 2 bases and J gave up 6 bases, with 11 bases separating them. Germline-derived CDR1 and CDR2 are MNHEY and SMNVEV (reference sequence). CDR3 DNA: TGTGCCAGCAGTTTAGGGGTTAGCGTCAATGAGCAGTTCTTC. Its protein product is CASSLGVSVNEQFF.

This clone was observed once. This chain uses TRBV7-9 with TRBJ2-7; D call uncertain. The germline V gene has CDR1 SEHNR and CDR2 FQNEAQ (reference sequence). The ends were cut back, 5 bases at V and 7 bases at J, with 15 bases in the middle. The CDR3 consists of 13 residues. The CDR3 DNA reads TGTGCCAGCAGCCCCCCTCTGATGGGTGAGCAGTACTTC. This translates into CASSPPLMGEQYF. Combining the CDR3 with reference TRBV7-9 and TRBJ2-7 gives the whole variable domain DTGVSQNPRHKITKRGQNVTFRCDPISEHNRLYWYRQTLGQGPEFLTYFQNEAQLEKSRLLSDRFSAERPKGSFSTLEIQRTEQGDSAMYLCASSPPLMGEQYFGPGTRLTVT.

The CDR3 DNA sequence: TGTGCCAGTAGTATCCTGGCGTCCGGGGGGGGCTTCAATGAGCAGTTCTTC. Translation gives CASSILASGGGFNEQFF. The V and J genes are TRBV19 and TRBJ2-1; TRBD2 agrees at 8 bases. The CDR3 totals 17 residues. V lost 3 bases, J lost 6 bases, and 13 bases stayed unmatched. The germline CDR1 and CDR2 sequences are LNHDA and SQIVND (reference sequence). The whole variable domain, remainder taken from reference TRBV19 and TRBJ2-1, is DGGITQSPKYLFRKEGQNVTLSCEQNLNHDAMYWYRQDPGQGLRLIYYSQIVNDFQKGDIAEGYSVSREKKESFPLTVTSAQKNPTAFYLCASSILASGGGFNEQFFGPGTRLTVL.

This chain connects TRBV27 to TRBJ1-1; 9 nucleotides align to TRBD1. Germline V gene lookup returns CDR1 MNHEY and CDR2 SMNVEV (reference sequence). The trim removed 3 bases at V and 2 bases at J, leaving 1 base unmatched. This CDR3 contains 14 residues. As DNA, the CDR3 is TGTGCCAGCAGTTTCACAGGGGGCAACACTGAAGCTTTCTTT. This translates into CASSFTGGNTEAFF.

This sequence joins TRBV9 and TRBJ1-3; no firm D call. Per the germline V gene, CDR1 is SGDLS and CDR2 is YYNGEE. Trimming shortened V by 0 bases and J by 0 bases, and 7 bases separated the two germline ends. This CDR3 comprises 15 residues. The DNA of the CDR3 is TGTGCCAGCAGCGTAGGGCTATACTCTGGAAACACCATATATTTT. Its protein is CASSVGLYSGNTIYF.

This clone was counted a single time. The chain recombines TRBV27 with TRBJ2-1, with a weak D call TRBD2 (5 bases). Germline CDR1 is MNHEY and CDR2 is SMNVEV (reference sequence). The V end lost 3 bases, the J end lost 5 bases, and 8 bases lay between the germline ends. The CDR3 is made up of 13 amino acids. In nucleotides, the CDR3 is TGTGCCAGCAGTTTGGACTGGAACAATGAGCAGTTCTTC. Translating it yields CASSLDWNNEQFF.

V is TRBV5-4 and J is TRBJ2-5; 11 bases are a match to TRBD2. Germline CDR1 is SGHNT and CDR2 is YYREEE (reference sequence). The CDR3 is made up of 17 amino acids. After removal of 3 bases from V and 5 bases from J, the junction contained 12 bases not matched to a gene. This chain's CDR3 is CASSSRGTSGLWETQYF. The DNA for the CDR3 is TGTGCCAGCAGCTCGAGGGGGACTAGCGGTCTGTGGGAGACCCAGTACTTC.

V is TRBV9 and J is TRBJ1-6, with D unclear. The CDR3 has 12 residues. Germline V gives CDR1 SGDLS, CDR2 YYNGEE. V shed 3 bases and J shed 5 bases, with 3 bases lying between them. The CDR3 region is CASSGNNSPLHF. In DNA form, the CDR3 reads TGTGCCAGCAGCGGGAATAATTCACCCCTCCACTTT.

This chain joins TRBV27 and TRBJ1-1; D is possibly TRBD1 (5 bases). The germline V and J ends were trimmed by 6 bases and 5 bases, with 13 bases remaining between them. From germline, CDR1 is MNHEY and CDR2 SMNVEV (reference sequence). This CDR3 has 13 residues. The CDR3 reads CASRVGSGTEAFF. CDR3 in DNA: TGTGCCAGCAGAGTCGGATCAGGGACTGAAGCTTTCTTT.

This clone is a singleton in its sample. The chain has TRBV5-1 and TRBJ2-7, with 7 bases fitting TRBD2. V was clipped by 5 bases and J by 5 bases; unmatched bases: 7. This CDR3 comprises 13 residues. CDR1 and CDR2 (germline): SGHRS, YFSETQ. CDR3 bases: TGCGCCAGCAGGAAGGAGCGGGAAAACGAGCAGTACTTC. Residues: CASRKERENEQYF.

The chain links TRBV28 to TRBJ2-7; no clear D. Germline V CDR1 and CDR2: MDHEN, SYDVKM. The V end was cut by 7 bases, the J end by 9 bases, with 19 bases between. The CDR3 has 13 residues. CDR3 region: CASMDRLSPGQYF. CDR3 in DNA: TGTGCCAGCATGGACCGTCTGAGTCCTGGGCAGTACTTC.

This clone was detected once. The rearrangement uses TRBV19 and TRBJ1-5; 7 bases agree with TRBD1. This CDR3 has 17 amino acids. The V and J ends lost 3 bases and 3 bases, in that order; junction bases with no gene match: 11. In germline, CDR1 is LNHDA, CDR2 SQIVND (reference sequence). CDR3 nucleotides: TGTGCCAGTAGTATGGGGGCCCCGGGACAGTACAATCAGCCCCAGCATTTT. It codes for CASSMGAPGQYNQPQHF. The variable domain in full, with the rest retrieved from reference TRBV19 and TRBJ1-5, is DGGITQSPKYLFRKEGQNVTLSCEQNLNHDAMYWYRQDPGQGLRLIYYSQIVNDFQKGDIAEGYSVSREKKESFPLTVTSAQKNPTAFYLCASSMGAPGQYNQPQHFGDGTRLSIL.